Sequencing of this T cell receptor beta chain was carried out in a study of blood T cell repertoires in COVID-19. The wider study: The samples span acute and convalescent COVID-19 from the United States, Italy and Spain. T cells, B-cell-depleted T cells, or PBMCs supplied cDNA or gDNA.

Germline V CDR1 and CDR2: LNHDA, SQIVND (reference sequence). J lost 5 bases, V lost 8 bases, and 4 bases had no gene match. The CDR3 has 13 residues. Per the study methods: Amplifying reference gene primers gave estimates of nucleated cell counts. The table came from immunoSEQ multiplex PCR; TCRdb's copy has only in-frame clones and leaves some out. V and J calls plus clone size are reproduced from that table; the DNA served to infer D and trimming. This sample carries about 330,000 clones, roughly 90% of them seen once, and the ten largest clones take 15% to 20%. Cohort 3 recovered donors had two negative PCRs, clearance, or symptom resolution.

Sequencing was performed on PBMCs or T cells enriched from blood (not recorded which). The receptor was derived from a woman in her 30s who had recovered from COVID-19. The chain recombines TRBV19 with TRBJ1-4; TRBD1 matches 8 bases. CDR3 sequence: CASSQGVNEKLFF. CDR3 DNA sequence: TGTGCCAGTTCACAGGGGGTAAATGAAAAACTGTTTTTT. Using reference TRBV19 and TRBJ1-4 for the parts outside the CDR3, the full variable domain is DGGITQSPKYLFRKEGQNVTLSCEQNLNHDAMYWYRQDPGQGLRLIYYSQIVNDFQKGDIAEGYSVSREKKESFPLTVTSAQKNPTAFYLCASSQGVNEKLFFGSGTQLSVL.